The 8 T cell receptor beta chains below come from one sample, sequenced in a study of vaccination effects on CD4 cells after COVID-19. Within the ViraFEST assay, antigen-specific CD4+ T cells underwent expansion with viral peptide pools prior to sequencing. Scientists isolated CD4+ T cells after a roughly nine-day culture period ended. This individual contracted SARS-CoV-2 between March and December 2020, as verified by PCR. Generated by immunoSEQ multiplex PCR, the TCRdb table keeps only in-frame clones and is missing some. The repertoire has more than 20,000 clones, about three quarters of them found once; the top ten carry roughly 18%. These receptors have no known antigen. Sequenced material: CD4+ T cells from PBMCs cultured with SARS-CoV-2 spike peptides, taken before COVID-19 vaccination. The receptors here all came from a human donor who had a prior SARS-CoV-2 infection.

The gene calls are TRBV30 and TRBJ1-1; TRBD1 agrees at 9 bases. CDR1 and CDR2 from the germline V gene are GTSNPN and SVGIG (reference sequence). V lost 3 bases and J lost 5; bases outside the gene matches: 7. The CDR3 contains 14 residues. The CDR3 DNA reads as TGTGCCTGGAGAACCGGACAGGGGTGGACTGAAGCTTTCTTT. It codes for CAWRTGQGWTEAFF.

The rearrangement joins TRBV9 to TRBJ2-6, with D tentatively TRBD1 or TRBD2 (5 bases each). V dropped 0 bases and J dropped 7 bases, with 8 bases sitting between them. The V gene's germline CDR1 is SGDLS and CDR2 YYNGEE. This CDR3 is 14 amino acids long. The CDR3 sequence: CASSVGRDANVLTF. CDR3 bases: TGTGCCAGCAGCGTAGGCAGGGACGCCAACGTCCTGACTTTC.

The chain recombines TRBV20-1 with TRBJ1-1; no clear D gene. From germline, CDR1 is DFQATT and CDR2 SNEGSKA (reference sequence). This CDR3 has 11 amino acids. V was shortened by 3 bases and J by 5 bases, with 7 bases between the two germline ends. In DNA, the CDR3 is TGCAGTGCTAGTGGGAGGACTGAAGCTTTCTTT. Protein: CSASGRTEAFF.

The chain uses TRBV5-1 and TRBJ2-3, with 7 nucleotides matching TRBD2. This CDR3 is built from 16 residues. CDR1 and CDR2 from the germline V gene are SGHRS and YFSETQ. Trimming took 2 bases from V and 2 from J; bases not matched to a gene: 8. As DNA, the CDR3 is TGCGCCAGCAGCTTTTCGGGGCGGGGGTCCACAGATACGCAGTATTTT. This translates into CASSFSGRGSTDTQYF.

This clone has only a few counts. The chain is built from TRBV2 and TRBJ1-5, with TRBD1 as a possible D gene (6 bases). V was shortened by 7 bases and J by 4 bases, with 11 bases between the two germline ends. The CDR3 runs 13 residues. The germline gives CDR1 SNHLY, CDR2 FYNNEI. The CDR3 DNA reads TGTGCCAGCACGGGACACGGAAATCAGCCCCAGCATTTT. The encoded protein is CASTGHGNQPQHF. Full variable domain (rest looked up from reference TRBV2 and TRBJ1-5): EPEVTQTPSHQVTQMGQEVILRCVPISNHLYFYWYRQILGQKVEFLVSFYNNEISEKSEIFDDQFSVERPDGSNFTLKIRSTKLEDSAMYFCASTGHGNQPQHFGDGTRLSIL.

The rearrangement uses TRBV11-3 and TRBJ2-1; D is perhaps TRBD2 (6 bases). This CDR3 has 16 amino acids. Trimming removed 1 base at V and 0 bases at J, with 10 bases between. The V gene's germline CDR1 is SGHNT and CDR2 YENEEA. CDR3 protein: CASSLVAVYSYNEQFF. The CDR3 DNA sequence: TGTGCCAGCAGCTTAGTAGCGGTATACTCCTACAATGAGCAGTTCTTC.

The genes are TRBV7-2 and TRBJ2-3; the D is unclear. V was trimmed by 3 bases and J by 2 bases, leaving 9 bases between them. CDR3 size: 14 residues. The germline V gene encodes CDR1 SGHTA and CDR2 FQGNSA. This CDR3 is CASSFLGFTDTQYF. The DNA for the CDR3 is TGTGCCAGCAGCTTTTTGGGATTCACAGATACGCAGTATTTT. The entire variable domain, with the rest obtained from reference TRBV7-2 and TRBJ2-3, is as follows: GAGVSQSPSNKVTEKGKDVELRCDPISGHTALYWYRQSLGQGLEFLIYFQGNSAPDKSGLPSDRFSAERTGGSVSTLTIQRTQQEDSAVYLCASSFLGFTDTQYFGPGTRLTVL.

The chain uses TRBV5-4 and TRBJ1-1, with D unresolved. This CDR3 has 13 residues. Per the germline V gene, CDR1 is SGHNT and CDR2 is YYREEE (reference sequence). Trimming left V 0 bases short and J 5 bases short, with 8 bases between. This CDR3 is CASSLAAGTEAFF. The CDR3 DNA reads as TGTGCCAGCAGCTTGGCGGCGGGGACTGAAGCTTTCTTT.